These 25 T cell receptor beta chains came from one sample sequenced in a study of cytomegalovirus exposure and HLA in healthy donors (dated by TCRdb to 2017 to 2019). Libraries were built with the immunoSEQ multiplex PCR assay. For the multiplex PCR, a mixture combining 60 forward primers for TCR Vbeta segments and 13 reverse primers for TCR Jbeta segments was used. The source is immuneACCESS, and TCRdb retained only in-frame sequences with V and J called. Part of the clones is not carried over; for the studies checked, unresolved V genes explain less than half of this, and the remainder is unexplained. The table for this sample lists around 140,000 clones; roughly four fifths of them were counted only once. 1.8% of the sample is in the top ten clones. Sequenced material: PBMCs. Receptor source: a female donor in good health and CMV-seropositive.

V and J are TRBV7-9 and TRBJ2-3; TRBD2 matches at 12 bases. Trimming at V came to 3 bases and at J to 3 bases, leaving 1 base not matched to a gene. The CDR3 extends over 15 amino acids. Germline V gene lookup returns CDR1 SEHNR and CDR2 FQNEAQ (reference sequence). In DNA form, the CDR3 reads TGTGCCAGCAGCTTGACTAGCGGGAGTACAGATACGCAGTATTTT. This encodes CASSLTSGSTDTQYF. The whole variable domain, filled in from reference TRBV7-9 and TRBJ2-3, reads DTGVSQNPRHKITKRGQNVTFRCDPISEHNRLYWYRQTLGQGPEFLTYFQNEAQLEKSRLLSDRFSAERPKGSFSTLEIQRTEQGDSAMYLCASSLTSGSTDTQYFGPGTRLTVL.

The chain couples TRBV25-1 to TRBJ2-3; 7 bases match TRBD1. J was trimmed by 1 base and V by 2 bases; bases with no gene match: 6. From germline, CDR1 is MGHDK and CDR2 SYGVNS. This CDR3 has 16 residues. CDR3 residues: CASSEPGDSRTDTQYF. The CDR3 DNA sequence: TGTGCCAGCAGTGAACCCGGGGACAGCCGCACAGATACGCAGTATTTT.

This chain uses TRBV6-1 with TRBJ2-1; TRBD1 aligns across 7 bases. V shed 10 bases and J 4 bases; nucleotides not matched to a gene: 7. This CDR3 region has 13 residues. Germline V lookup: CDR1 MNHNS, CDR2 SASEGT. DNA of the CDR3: TGTGCCATCTGGGACAGACAATACAATGAGCAGTTCTTC. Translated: CAIWDRQYNEQFF.

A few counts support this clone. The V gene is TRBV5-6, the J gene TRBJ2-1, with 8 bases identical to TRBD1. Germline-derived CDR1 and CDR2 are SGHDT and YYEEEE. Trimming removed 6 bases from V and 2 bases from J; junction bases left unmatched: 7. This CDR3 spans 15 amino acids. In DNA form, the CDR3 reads TGTGCCAGCATCCTACAGGGGGGCCCCTACAATGAGCAGTTCTTC. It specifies CASILQGGPYNEQFF.

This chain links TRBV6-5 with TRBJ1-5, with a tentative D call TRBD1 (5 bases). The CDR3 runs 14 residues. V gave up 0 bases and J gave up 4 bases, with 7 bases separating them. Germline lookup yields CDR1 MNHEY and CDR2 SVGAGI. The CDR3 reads CASSYSEGNQPQHF. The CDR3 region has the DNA TGTGCCAGCAGTTACTCGGAGGGGAATCAGCCCCAGCATTTT.

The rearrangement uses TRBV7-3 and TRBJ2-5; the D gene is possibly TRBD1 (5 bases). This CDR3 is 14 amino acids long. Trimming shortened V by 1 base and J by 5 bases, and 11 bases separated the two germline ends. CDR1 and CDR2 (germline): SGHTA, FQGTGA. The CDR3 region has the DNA TGTGCCAGCAGCTTAAAGGGGATAGAGGAGACCCAGTACTTC. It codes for CASSLKGIEETQYF.

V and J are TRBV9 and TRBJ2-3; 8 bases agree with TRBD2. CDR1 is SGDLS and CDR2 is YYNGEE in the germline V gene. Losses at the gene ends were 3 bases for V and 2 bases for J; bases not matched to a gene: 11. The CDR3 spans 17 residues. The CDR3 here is CASSARVTSENTDTQYF. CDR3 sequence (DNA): TGTGCCAGCAGCGCCAGAGTGACTAGCGAAAACACAGATACGCAGTATTTT.

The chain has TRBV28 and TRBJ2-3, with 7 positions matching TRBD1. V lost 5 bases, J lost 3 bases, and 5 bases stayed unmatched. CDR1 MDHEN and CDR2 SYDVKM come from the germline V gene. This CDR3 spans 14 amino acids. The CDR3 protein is CASSLNRGTDTQYF. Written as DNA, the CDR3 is TGTGCCAGCAGTCTTAACAGGGGTACAGATACGCAGTATTTT.

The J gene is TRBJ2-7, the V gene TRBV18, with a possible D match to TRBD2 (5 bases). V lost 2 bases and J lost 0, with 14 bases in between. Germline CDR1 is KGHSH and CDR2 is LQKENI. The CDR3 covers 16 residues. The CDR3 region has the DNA TGTGCCAGCTCACCAAGCGGACGGTTAAGCTCCTACGAGCAGTACTTC. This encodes CASSPSGRLSSYEQYF. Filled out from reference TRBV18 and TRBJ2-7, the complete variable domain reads NAGVMQNPRHLVRRRGQEARLRCSPMKGHSHVYWYRQLPEEGLKFMVYLQKENIIDESGMPKERFSAEFPKEGPSILRIQQVVRGDSAAYFCASSPSGRLSSYEQYFGPGTRLTVT.

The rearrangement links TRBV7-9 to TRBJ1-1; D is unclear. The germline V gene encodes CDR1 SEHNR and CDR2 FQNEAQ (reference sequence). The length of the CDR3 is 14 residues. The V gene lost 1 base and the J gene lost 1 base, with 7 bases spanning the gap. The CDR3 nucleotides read TGTGCCAGCAGCTTAGGGCCGCAGAACACTGAAGCTTTCTTT. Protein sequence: CASSLGPQNTEAFF. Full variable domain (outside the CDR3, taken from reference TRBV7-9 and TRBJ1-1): DTGVSQNPRHKITKRGQNVTFRCDPISEHNRLYWYRQTLGQGPEFLTYFQNEAQLEKSRLLSDRFSAERPKGSFSTLEIQRTEQGDSAMYLCASSLGPQNTEAFFGQGTRLTVV.

Written as DNA, the CDR3 is TGTGCCAGCAGTGGACCCATAGCGGGAGGCCGGAGAGATACGCAGTATTTT. Amino acid sequence: CASSGPIAGGRRDTQYF. The chain is built from TRBV2 and TRBJ2-3; TRBD2 matches at 10 bases. J gave up 5 bases and V 4 bases, and 12 bases lay outside the gene matches. CDR1 is SNHLY and CDR2 is FYNNEI in the germline V gene. CDR3 length equals 17 residues.

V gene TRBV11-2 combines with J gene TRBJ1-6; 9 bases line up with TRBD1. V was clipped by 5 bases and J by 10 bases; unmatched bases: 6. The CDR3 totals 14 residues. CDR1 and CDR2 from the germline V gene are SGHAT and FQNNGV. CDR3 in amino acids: CASSQNRGLSPLHF. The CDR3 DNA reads TGTGCCAGCAGCCAAAACAGGGGGCTGTCACCCCTCCACTTT. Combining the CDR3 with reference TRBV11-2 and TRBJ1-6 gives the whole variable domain EAGVAQSPRYKIIEKRQSVAFWCNPISGHATLYWYQQILGQGPKLLIQFQNNGVVDDSQLPKDRFSAERLKGVDSTLKIQPAKLEDSAVYLCASSQNRGLSPLHFGNGTRLTVT.

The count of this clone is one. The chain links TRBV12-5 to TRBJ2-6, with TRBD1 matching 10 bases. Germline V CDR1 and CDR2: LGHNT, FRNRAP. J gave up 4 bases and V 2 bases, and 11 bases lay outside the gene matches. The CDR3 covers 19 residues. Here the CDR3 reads CASGLTPKDRGQGANVLTF. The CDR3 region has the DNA TGTGCTAGTGGTTTGACCCCCAAAGACAGGGGGCAAGGGGCCAACGTCCTGACTTTC.

The CDR3 DNA follows: TGTGCCAGCAGTGAAACAGGGTTCCCTTTTTATGGCTACACCTTC. Translation gives CASSETGFPFYGYTF. This chain joins TRBV25-1 and TRBJ1-2, with D tentatively TRBD1 (6 bases). V gave up 2 bases and J gave up 5 bases, with 15 bases separating them. CDR3 length: 15 residues. Germline V gene data show CDR1 as MGHDK and CDR2 as SYGVNS.

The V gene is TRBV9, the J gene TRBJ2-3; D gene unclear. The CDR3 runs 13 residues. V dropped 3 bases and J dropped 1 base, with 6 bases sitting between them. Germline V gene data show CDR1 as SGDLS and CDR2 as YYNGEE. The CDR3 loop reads CASSAYGTDTQYF. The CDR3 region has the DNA TGTGCCAGCAGCGCCTATGGCACAGATACGCAGTATTTT.

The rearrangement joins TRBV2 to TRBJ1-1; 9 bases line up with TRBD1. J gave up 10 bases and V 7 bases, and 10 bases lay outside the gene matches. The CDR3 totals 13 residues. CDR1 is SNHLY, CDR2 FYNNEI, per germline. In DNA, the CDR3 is TGTGCCAGCACTATGAGGACAGGGGTCCTAGCTTTCTTT. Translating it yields CASTMRTGVLAFF.

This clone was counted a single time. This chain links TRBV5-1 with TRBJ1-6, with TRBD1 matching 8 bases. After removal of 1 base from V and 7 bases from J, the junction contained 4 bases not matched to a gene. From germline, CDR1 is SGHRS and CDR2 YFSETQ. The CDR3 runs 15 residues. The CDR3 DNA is TGCGCCAGCAGCTTGATATCAGGGGGCAATTCACCCCTCCACTTT. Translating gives CASSLISGGNSPLHF. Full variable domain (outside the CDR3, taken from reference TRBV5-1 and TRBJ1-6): KAGVTQTPRYLIKTRGQQVTLSCSPISGHRSVSWYQQTPGQGLQFLFEYFSETQRNKGNFPGRFSGRQFSNSRSEMNVSTLELGDSALYLCASSLISGGNSPLHFGNGTRLTVT.

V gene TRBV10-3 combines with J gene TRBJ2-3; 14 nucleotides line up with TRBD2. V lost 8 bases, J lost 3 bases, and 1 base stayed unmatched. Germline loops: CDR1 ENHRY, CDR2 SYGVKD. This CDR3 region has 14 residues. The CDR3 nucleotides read TGTGCCATCGGGACTAGCGGGAGTACAGATACGCAGTATTTT. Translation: CAIGTSGSTDTQYF.

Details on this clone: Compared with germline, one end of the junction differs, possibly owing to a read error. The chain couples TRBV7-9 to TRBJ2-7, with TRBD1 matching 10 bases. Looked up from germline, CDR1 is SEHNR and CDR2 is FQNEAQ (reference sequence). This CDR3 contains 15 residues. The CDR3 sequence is CSSSLETGGGSEQYF. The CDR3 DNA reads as TGTTCCAGCAGCCTCGAGACAGGGGGCGGCTCTGAGCAGTACTTC.

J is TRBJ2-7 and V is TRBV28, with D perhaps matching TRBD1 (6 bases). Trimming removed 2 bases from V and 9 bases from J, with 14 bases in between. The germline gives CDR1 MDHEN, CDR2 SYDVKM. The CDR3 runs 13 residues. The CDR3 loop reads CASSLVRGPSQYF. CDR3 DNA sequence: TGTGCCAGCAGTTTAGTCAGGGGTCCGTCGCAGTACTTC.

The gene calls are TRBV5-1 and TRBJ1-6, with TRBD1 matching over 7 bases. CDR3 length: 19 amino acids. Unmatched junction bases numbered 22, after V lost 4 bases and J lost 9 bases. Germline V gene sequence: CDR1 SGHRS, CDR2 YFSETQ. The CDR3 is CASSPPLGTETPKGSPLHF. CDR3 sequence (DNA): TGCGCCAGCAGCCCACCCCTTGGGACAGAGACACCTAAGGGTTCACCCCTCCACTTT.

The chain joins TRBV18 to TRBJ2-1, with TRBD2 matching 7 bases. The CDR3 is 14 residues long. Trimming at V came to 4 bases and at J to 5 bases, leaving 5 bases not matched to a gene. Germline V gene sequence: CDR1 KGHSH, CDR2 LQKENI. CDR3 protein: CASSRLAADNEQFF. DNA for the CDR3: TGTGCCAGCTCACGGCTAGCGGCCGACAATGAGCAGTTCTTC.

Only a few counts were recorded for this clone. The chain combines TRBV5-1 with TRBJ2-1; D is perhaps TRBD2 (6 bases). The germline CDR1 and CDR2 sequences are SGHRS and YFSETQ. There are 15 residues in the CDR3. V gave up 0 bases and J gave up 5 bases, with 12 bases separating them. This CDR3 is CASSLVAGWDNEQFF. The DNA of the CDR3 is TGCGCCAGCAGCTTGGTGGCGGGATGGGACAATGAGCAGTTCTTC.

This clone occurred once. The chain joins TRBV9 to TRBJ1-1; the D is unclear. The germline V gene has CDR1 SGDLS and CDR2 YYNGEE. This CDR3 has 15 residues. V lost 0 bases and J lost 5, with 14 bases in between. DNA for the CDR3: TGTGCCAGCAGCGTAGCTGCCAGAGCGGGAACTGAAGCTTTCTTT. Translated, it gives CASSVAARAGTEAFF.

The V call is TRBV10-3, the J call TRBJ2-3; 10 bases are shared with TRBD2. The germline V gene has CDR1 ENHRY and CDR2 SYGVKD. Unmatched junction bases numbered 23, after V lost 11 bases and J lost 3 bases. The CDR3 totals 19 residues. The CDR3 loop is CAATGLAGEEGTETDTQYF. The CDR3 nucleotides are TGTGCCGCTACTGGGCTAGCGGGAGAGGAGGGAACAGAGACAGATACGCAGTATTTT.